This T cell receptor beta chain was retrieved from a study of cytomegalovirus exposure and HLA in healthy donors. Findings and limits, study-wide: Follow-up analysis later connected one missense variant in DCLRE1C with trimming of TCR beta V- and J-genes. In a later analysis, productive TCRs from donors in an Asian-associated ancestry cluster reportedly carried fewer N-insertions than the cohort mean.

Turning to this clone: Antigen specificity is unknown.

The PCR was carried out with 60 Vbeta primers and 13 Jbeta primers. The table came from immunoSEQ multiplex PCR; TCRdb's copy has only in-frame clones and leaves some out. The table lists about 130,000 clones, approximately 82% of them singletons. Germline V lookup: CDR1 MNHEY, CDR2 SMNVEV (reference sequence). Trimming cost V 6 bases and J 0 bases; bases outside gene matches: 13. The CDR3 length is 17 residues. This receptor was identified in a female donor in good health and CMV-seronegative. The gene calls are TRBV27 and TRBJ1-1; TRBD1 agrees at 7 bases. The specimen sequenced was PBMCs. CDR3 bases: TGTGCCAGCAGCCCCGGGACAGTAGGATTTATGAACACTGAAGCTTTCTTT. It yields the protein CASSPGTVGFMNTEAFF.